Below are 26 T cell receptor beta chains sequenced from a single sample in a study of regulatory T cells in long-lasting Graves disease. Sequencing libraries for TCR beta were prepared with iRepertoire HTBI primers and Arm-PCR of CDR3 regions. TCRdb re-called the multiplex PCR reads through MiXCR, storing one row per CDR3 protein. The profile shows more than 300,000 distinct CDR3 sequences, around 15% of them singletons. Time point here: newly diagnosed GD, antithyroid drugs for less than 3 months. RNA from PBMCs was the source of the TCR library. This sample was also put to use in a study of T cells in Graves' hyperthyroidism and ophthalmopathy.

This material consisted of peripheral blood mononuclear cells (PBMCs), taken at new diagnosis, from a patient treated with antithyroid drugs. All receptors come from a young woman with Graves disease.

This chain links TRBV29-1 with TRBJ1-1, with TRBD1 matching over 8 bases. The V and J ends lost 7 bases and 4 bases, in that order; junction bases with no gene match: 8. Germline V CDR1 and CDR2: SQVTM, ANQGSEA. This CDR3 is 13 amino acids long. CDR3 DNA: TGCAGCGGCGCGAAGGACAGGGTCACTGAAGCTTTCTTT. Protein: CSGAKDRVTEAFF.

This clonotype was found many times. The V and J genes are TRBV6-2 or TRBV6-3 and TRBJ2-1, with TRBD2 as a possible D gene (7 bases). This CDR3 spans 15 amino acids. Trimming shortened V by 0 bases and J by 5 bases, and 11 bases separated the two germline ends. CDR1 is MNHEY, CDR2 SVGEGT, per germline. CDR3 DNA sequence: TGTGCCAGCAGTTACTCTACGGGGGGCAACAATGAGCAGTTCTTC. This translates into CASSYSTGGNNEQFF.

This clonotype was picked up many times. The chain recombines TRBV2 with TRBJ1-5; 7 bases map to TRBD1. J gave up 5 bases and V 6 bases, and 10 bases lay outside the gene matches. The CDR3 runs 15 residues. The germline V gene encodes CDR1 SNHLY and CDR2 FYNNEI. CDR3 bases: TGTGCCAGCAGAGGGTTTAAGGGGGCCGATCAGCCCCAGCATTTT. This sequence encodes CASRGFKGADQPQHF.

CDR3 protein: CASSRPGSDEQFF. CDR3 in DNA: TGTGCCAGCAGCCGTCCCGGGAGTGATGAGCAGTTCTTC. The chain joins TRBV7-2 to TRBJ2-1, with a possible D match to TRBD2 (6 bases). Trimming left V 5 bases short and J 8 bases short, with 13 bases between. Germline-derived CDR1 and CDR2 are SGHTA and FQGNSA. The CDR3 contains 13 residues.

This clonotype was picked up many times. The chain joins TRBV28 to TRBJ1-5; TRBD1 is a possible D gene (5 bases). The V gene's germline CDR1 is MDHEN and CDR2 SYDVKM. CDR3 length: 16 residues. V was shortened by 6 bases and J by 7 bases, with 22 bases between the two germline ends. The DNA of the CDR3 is TGTGCCAGCAGCCCATCAATCGCAGGGCTTGGCCAGCCCCAGCATTTT. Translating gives CASSPSIAGLGQPQHF. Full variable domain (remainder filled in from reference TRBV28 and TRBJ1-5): DVKVTQSSRYLVKRTGEKVFLECVQDMDHENMFWYRQDPGLGLRLIYFSYDVKMKEKGDIPEGYSVSREKKERFSLILESASTNQTSMYLCASSPSIAGLGQPQHFGDGTRLSIL.

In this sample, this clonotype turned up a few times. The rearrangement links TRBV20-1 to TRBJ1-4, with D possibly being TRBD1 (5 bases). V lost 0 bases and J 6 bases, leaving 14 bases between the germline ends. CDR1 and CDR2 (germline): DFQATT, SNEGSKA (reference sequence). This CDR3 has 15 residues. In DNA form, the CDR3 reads TGCAGTGCTAGAGATGCGGCCAGGGTGGATGAAAAACTGTTTTTT. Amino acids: CSARDAARVDEKLFF.

CDR3 sequence: CAISETPGPGTDTQYF. CDR3 DNA: TGTGCCATCAGTGAGACCCCGGGACCCGGCACAGATACGCAGTATTTT. The rearrangement uses TRBV10-3 and TRBJ2-3; D possibly matches TRBD1 or TRBD2 (5 bases each). CDR1 is ENHRY, CDR2 SYGVKD, per germline. The CDR3 loop spans 16 amino acids. V dropped 2 bases and J dropped 1 base, with 13 bases sitting between them.

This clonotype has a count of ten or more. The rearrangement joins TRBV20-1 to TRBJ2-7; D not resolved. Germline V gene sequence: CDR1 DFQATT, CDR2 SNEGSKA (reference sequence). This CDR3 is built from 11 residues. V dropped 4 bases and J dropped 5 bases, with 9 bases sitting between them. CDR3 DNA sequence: TGCAGTGCTATCTCCCAGCACGAGCAGTACTTC. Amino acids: CSAISQHEQYF.

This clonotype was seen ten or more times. CDR3 sequence reads: CSAFRVTYGYTF. In DNA form, the CDR3 reads TGCAGTGCCTTCAGGGTTACCTATGGCTACACCTTC. V usage is TRBV20-1 and J usage is TRBJ1-2, with D perhaps TRBD1 (5 bases). The CDR3 totals 12 residues. V was shortened by 6 bases and J by 4 bases, with 12 bases between the two germline ends. Germline-derived CDR1 and CDR2 are DFQATT and SNEGSKA (reference sequence).

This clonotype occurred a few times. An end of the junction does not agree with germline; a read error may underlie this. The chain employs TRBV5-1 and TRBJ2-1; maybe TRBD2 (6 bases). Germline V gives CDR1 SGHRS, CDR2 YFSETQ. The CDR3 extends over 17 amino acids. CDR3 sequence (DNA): TGCGCCAGCAGCCGGGACTCCACGACAAGCTCCTACAATGGGCAGTTCTTC. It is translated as CASSRDSTTSSYNGQFF.

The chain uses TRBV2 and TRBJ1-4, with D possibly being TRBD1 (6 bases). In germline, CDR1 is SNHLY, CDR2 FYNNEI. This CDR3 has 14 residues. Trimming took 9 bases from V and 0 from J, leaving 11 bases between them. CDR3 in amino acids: CASKQGTTNEKLFF. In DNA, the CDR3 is TGTGCCAGTAAACAGGGAACAACTAATGAAAAACTGTTTTTT. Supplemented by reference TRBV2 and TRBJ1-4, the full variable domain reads EPEVTQTPSHQVTQMGQEVILRCVPISNHLYFYWYRQILGQKVEFLVSFYNNEISEKSEIFDDQFSVERPDGSNFTLKIRSTKLEDSAMYFCASKQGTTNEKLFFGSGTQLSVL.

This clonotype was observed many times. The CDR3 DNA is TGTGCCAGCAGCCAAGTTCCGAGCACTGAAGCTTTCTTT. Translated: CASSQVPSTEAFF. J is TRBJ1-1 and V is TRBV3-1; no clear D gene. CDR3 length: 13 amino acids. Germline loops: CDR1 LGHDT, CDR2 YNNKEL (reference sequence). Trimming pared 1 base from V and 4 bases from J, leaving 7 bases between. The whole variable domain, remainder taken from reference TRBV3-1 and TRBJ1-1, is DTAVSQTPKYLVTQMGNDKSIKCEQNLGHDTMYWYKQDSKKFLKIMFSYNNKELIINETVPNRFSPKSPDKAHLNLHINSLELGDSAVYFCASSQVPSTEAFFGQGTRLTVV.

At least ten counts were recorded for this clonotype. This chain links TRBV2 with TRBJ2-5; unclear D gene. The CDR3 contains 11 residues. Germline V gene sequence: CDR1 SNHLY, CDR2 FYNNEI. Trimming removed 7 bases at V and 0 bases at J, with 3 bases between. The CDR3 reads CASMYQETQYF. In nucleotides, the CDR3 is TGTGCCAGCATGTACCAAGAGACCCAGTACTTC.

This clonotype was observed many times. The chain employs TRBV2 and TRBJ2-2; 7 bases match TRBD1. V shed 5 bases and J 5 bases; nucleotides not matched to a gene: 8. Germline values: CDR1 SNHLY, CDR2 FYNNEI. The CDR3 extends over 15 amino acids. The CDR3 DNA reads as TGTGCCAGCAGTCCACAGGGGATTTCGACCGGGGAGCTGTTTTTT. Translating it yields CASSPQGISTGELFF.

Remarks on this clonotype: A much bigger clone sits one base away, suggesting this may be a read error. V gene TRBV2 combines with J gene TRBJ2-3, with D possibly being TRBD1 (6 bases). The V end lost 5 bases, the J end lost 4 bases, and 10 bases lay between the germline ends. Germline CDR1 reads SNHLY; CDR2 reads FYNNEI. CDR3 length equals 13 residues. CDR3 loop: CASSITGSDTQYF. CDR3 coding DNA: TGTGCCAGCAGTATCACAGGGTCAGATACGCAGTATTTT.

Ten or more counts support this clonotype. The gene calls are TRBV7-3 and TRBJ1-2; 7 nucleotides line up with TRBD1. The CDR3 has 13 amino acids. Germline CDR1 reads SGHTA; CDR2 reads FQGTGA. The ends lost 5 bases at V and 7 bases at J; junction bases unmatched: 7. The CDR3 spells CASSLNRGGGYTF. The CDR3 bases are TGTGCCAGCAGCCTGAACAGGGGAGGTGGCTACACCTTC.

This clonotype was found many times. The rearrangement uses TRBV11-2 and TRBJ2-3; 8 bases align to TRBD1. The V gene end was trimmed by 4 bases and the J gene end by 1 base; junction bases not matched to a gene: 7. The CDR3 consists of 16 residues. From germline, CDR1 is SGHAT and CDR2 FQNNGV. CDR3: CASSSGADRGTDTQYF. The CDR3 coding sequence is TGTGCCAGCAGCTCAGGTGCGGACAGGGGCACAGATACGCAGTATTTT.

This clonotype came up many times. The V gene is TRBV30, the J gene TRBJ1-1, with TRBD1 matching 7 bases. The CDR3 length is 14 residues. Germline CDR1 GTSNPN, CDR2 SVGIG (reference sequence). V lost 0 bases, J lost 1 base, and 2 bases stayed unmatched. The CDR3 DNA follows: TGTGCCTGGAGTGTACAGGGGAAGAACACTGAAGCTTTCTTT. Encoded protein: CAWSVQGKNTEAFF.

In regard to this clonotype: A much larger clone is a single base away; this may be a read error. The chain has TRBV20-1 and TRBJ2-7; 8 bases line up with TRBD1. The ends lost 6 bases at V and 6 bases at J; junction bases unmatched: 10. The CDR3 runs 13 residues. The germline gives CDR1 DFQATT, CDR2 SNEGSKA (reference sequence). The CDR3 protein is CSARTGFDSEQYF. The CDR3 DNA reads TGCAGTGCACGGACAGGGTTTGACAGCGAGCAGTACTTC.

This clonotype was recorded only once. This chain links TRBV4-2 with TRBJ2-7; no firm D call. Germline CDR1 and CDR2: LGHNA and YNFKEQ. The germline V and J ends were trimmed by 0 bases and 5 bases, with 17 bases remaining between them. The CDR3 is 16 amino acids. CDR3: CASSQERSRVGHEQYF. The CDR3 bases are TGTGCCAGCAGCCAAGAAAGATCTCGCGTGGGTCACGAGCAGTACTTC.

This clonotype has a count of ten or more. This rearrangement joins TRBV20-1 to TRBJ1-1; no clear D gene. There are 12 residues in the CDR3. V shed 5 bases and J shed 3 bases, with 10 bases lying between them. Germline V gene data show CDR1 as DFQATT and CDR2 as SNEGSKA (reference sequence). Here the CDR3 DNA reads TGCAGTGCTTCAAGGCTGGACACTGAAGCTTTCTTT. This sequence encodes CSASRLDTEAFF.

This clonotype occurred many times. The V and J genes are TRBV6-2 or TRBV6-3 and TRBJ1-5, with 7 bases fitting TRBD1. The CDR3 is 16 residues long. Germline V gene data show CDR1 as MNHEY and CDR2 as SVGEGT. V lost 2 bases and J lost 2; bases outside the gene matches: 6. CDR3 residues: CASSYSSTGRNQPQHF. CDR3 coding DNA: TGTGCCAGCAGTTACAGCTCGACAGGGCGCAATCAGCCCCAGCATTTT.

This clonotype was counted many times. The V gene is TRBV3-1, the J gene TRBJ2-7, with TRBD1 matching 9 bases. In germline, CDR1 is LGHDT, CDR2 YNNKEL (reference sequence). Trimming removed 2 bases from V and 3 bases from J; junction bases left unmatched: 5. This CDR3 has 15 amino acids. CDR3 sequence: CASSQFTGGGYEQYF. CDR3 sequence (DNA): TGTGCCAGCAGCCAATTTACAGGGGGCGGCTACGAGCAGTACTTC.

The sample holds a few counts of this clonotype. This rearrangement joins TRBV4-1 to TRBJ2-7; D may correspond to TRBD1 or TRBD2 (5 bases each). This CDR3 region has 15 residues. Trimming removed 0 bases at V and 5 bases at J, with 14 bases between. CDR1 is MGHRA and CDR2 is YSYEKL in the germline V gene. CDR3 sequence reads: CASSQDPGRHDEQYF. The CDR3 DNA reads TGCGCCAGCAGCCAAGATCCGGGACGGCACGACGAGCAGTACTTC.

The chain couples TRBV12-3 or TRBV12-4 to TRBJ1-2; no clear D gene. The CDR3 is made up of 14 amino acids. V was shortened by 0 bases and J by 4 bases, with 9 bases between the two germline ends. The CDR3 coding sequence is TGTGCCAGCAGTTTAGCTAGAGGCAGCTATGGCTACACCTTC. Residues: CASSLARGSYGYTF.

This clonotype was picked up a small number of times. The CDR3 is CASSVRSGNTEAFF. The DNA of the CDR3 is TGTGCCAGCAGCGTCCGTTCGGGGAACACTGAAGCTTTCTTT. This chain links TRBV9 with TRBJ1-1; D remains ambiguous. V gave up 2 bases and J gave up 1 base, with 9 bases separating them. CDR3 length equals 14 residues. The germline gives CDR1 SGDLS, CDR2 YYNGEE.